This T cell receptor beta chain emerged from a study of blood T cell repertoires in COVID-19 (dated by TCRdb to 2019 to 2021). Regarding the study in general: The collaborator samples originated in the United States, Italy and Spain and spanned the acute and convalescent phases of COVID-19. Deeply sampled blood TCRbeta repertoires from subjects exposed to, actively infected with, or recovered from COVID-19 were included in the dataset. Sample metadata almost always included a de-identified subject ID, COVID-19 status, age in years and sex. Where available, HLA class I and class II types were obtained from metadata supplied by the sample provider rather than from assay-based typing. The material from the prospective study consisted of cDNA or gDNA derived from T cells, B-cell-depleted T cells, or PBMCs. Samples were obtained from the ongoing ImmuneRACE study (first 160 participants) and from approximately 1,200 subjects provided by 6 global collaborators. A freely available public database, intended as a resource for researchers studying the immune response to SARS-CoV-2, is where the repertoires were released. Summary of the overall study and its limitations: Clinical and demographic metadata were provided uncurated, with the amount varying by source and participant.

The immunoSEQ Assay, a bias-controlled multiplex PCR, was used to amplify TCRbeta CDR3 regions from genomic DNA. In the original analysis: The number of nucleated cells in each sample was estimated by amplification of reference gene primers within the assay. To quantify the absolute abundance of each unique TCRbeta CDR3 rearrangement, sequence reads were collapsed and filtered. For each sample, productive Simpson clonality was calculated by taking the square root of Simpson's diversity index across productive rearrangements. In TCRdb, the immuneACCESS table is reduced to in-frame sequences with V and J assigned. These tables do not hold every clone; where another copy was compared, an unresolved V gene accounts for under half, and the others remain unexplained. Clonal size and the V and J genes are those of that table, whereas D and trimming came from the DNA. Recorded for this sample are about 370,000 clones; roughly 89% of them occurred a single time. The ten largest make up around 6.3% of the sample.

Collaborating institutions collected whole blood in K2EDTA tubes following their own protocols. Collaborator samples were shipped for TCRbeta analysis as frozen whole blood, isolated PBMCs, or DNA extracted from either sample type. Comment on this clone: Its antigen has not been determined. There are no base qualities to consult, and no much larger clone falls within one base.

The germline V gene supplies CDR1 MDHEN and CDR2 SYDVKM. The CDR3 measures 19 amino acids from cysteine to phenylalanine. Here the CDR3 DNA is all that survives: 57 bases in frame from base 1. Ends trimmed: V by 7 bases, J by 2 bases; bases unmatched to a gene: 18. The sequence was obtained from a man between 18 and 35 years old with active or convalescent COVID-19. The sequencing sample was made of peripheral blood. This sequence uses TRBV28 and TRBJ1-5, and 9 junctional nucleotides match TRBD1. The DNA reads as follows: TGTGCCAGCACTCCGGGACAGGGTATAGTCTGGCGCCGCAATCAGCCCCAGCATTTT. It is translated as CASTPGQGIVWRRNQPQHF.